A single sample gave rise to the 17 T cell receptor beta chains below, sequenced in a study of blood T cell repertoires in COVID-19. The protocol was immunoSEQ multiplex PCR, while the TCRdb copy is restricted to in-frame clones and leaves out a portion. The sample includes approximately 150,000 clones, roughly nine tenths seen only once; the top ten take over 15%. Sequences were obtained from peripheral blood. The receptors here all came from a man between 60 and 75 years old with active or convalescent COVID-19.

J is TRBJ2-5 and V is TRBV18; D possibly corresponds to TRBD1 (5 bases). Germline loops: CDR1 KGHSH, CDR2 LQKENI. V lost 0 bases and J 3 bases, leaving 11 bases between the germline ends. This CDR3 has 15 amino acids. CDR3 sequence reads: CASSPPGLPKETQYF. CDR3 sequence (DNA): TGTGCCAGCTCACCACCGGGGCTTCCGAAAGAGACCCAGTACTTC.

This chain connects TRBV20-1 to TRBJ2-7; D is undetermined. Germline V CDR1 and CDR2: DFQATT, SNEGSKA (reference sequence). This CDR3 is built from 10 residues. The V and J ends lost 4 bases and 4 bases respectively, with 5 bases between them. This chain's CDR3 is CSANKYEQYF. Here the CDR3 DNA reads TGCAGTGCTAACAAGTACGAGCAGTACTTC.

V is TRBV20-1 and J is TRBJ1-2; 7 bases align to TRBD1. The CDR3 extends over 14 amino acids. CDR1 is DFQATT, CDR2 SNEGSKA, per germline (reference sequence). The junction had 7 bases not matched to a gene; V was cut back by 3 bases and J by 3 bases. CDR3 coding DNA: TGCAGTGCTAGTACCTTAGGGACAGACTATGGCTACACCTTC. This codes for CSASTLGTDYGYTF.

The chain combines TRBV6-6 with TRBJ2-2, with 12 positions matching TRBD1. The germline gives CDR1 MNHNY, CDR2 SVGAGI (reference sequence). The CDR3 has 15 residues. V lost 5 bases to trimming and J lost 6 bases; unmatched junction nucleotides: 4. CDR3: CASSTRDRGPGELFF. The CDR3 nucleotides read TGTGCCAGCAGTACCCGGGACAGGGGGCCCGGGGAGCTGTTTTTT.

CDR3 coding DNA: TGTGCCAGCAGCTTAGGAGGGATGAAAGGTACTGAAGCTTTCTTT. Its translation: CASSLGGMKGTEAFF. The chain joins TRBV11-2 to TRBJ1-1; no reliable D call. Germline CDR1 SGHAT, CDR2 FQNNGV. Trimming left V 1 base short and J 5 bases short, with 14 bases between. CDR3 length equals 15 residues.

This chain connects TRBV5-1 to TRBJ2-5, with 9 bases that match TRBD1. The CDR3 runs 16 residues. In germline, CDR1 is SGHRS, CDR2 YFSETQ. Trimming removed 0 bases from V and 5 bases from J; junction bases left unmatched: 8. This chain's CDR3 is CASSLAGQGLGETQYF. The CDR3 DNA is TGCGCCAGCAGCTTGGCCGGACAGGGGTTAGGGGAGACCCAGTACTTC. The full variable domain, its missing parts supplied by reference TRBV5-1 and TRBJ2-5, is KAGVTQTPRYLIKTRGQQVTLSCSPISGHRSVSWYQQTPGQGLQFLFEYFSETQRNKGNFPGRFSGRQFSNSRSEMNVSTLELGDSALYLCASSLAGQGLGETQYFGPGTRLLVL.

The CDR3 loop reads CASSLDRGITNEKLFF. DNA for the CDR3: TGTGCCAGCAGCTTAGACAGGGGTATTACTAATGAAAAACTGTTTTTT. The rearrangement uses TRBV7-9 and TRBJ1-4; 7 bases align to TRBD1. The CDR3 is 16 residues long. Germline loops: CDR1 SEHNR, CDR2 FQNEAQ (reference sequence). The V segment lost 1 base and the J segment 2 bases; nucleotides outside the gene matches: 4.

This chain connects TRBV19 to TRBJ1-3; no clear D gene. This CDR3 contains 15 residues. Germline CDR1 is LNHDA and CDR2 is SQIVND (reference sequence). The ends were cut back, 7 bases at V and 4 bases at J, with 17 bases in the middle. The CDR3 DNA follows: TGTGCCAGTAAGGTGGGAGGCAGCGAGGGAAACACCATATATTTT. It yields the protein CASKVGGSEGNTIYF.

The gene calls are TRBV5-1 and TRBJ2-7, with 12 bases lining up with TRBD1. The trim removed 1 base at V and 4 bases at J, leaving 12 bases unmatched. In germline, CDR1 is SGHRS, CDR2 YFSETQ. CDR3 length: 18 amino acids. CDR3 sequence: CASSLWGQGQGAGYEQYF. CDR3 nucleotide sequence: TGCGCCAGCAGCTTGTGGGGCCAGGGACAGGGGGCTGGATACGAGCAGTACTTC. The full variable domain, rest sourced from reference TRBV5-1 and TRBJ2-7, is KAGVTQTPRYLIKTRGQQVTLSCSPISGHRSVSWYQQTPGQGLQFLFEYFSETQRNKGNFPGRFSGRQFSNSRSEMNVSTLELGDSALYLCASSLWGQGQGAGYEQYFGPGTRLTVT.

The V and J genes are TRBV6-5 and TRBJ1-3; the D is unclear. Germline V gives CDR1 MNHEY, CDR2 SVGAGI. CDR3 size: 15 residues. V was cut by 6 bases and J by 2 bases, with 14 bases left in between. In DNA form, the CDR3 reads TGTGCCAGCAGAGCCCACGGTGGAGCTGGAAACACCATATATTTT. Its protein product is CASRAHGGAGNTIYF.

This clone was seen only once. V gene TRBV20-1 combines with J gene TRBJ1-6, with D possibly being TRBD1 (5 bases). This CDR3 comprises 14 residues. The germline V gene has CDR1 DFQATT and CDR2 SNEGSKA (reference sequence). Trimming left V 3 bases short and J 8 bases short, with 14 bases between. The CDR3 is CSASSSGLDSPLHF. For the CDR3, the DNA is TGCAGTGCTAGTTCTTCAGGGCTTGATTCACCCCTCCACTTT.

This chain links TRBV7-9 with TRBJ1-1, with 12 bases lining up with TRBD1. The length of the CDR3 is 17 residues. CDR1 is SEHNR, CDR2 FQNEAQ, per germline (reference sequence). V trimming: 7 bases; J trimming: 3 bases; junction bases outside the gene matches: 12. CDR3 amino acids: CASTEDRDRGRYTEAFF. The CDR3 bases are TGTGCCAGCACCGAGGACCGGGACAGGGGGCGATACACTGAAGCTTTCTTT.

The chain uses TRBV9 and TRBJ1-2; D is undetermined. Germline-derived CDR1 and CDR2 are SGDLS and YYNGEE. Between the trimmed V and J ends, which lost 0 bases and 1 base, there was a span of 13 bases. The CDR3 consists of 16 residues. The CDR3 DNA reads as TGTGCCAGCAGCGTAGAGGGAGGCATCAATAACTATGGCTACACCTTC. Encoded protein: CASSVEGGINNYGYTF.

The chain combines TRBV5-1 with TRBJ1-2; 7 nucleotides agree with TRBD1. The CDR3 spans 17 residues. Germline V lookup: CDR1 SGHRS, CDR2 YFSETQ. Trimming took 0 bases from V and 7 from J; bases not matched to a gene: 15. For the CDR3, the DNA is TGCGCCAGCAGCTTGGATTATGGAGGGACAGTGAGGTTTGGCTACACCTTC. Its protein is CASSLDYGGTVRFGYTF.

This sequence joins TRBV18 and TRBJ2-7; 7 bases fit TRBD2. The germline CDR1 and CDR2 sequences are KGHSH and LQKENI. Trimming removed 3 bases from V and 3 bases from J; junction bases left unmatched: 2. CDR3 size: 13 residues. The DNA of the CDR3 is TGTGCCAGCTCACCTGGACTAGACTACGAGCAGTACTTC. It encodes CASSPGLDYEQYF.

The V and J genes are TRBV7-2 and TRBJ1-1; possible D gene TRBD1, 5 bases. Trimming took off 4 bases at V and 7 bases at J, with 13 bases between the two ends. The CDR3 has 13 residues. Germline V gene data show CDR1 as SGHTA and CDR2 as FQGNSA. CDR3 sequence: CASSSLAGGEAFF. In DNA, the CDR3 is TGTGCCAGCAGCTCACTCGCGGGGGGTGAAGCTTTCTTT. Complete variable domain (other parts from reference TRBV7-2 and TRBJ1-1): GAGVSQSPSNKVTEKGKDVELRCDPISGHTALYWYRQSLGQGLEFLIYFQGNSAPDKSGLPSDRFSAERTGGSVSTLTIQRTQQEDSAVYLCASSSLAGGEAFFGQGTRLTVV.

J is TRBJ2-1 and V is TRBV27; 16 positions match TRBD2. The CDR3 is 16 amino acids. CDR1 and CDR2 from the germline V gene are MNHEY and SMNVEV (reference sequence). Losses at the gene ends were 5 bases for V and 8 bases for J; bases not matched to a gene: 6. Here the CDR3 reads CASSPYGTSGRDEQFF. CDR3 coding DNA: TGTGCCAGCAGTCCCTACGGGACTAGCGGGAGGGATGAGCAGTTCTTC.